This is a list of T cell receptor beta chains from one sample in a study of radiotherapy plus CTLA-4 blockade in lung cancer. Assay: immunoSEQ multiplex PCR; the TCRdb copy retains only in-frame clones and omits some. The table has roughly 66,000 clones, over 80% seen once. This material consisted of peripheral blood, taken from a patient treated with radiotherapy plus ipilimumab. Source of these receptors: a human donor with non-small cell lung cancer who had a partial response to radiotherapy plus ipilimumab. The CDR3 runs from the conserved cysteine through the conserved F or W. A D gene is named only where the DNA matches it firmly. A clone size is listed for some rows: how often the clone was seen (once, few, many), or a class if it is expanded.

size	D	V	J	CDR3	DNA
once	NA	TRBV10-1	TRBJ2-7	CAYASGGRRYEQYF	TGCGCCTACGCCTCCGGAGGTCGTCGCTACGAGCAGTACTTC
few	NA	TRBV7-9	TRBJ1-4	CASSLGGRVGEKLFF	TGTGCCAGCAGCTTAGGGGGCAGGGTGGGCGAAAAACTGTTTTTT
NA	TRBD1	TRBV6-1	TRBJ2-1	CASQPPGQGSREQFF	TGTGCCAGCCAACCTCCGGGACAGGGGTCAAGGGAGCAGTTCTTC
NA	NA	TRBV6-5	TRBJ2-1	CASSYSTGEQFF	TGTGCCAGCAGTTACTCGACGGGTGAGCAGTTCTTC
NA	TRBD1	TRBV30	TRBJ2-1	CAWVWAGGGEQFF	TGTGCCTGGGTCTGGGCAGGGGGCGGTGAGCAGTTCTTC
NA	TRBD1	TRBV15	TRBJ2-7	CATAKDRGSYEQYF	TGTGCCACCGCCAAGGACAGGGGATCCTACGAGCAGTACTTC
NA	TRBD1	TRBV18	TRBJ2-2	CASSLLGQGITNTGELFF	TGTGCCAGCTCACTCCTCGGACAGGGAATTACGAACACCGGGGAGCTGTTTTTT
NA	NA	TRBV28	TRBJ2-7	CASYKQGLSYEQYF	TGTGCCAGCTACAAGCAGGGCCTCTCCTACGAGCAGTACTTC
NA	NA	TRBV4-2	TRBJ2-3	CASSQVSGTDTQYF	TGTGCCAGCAGCCAAGTGAGTGGCACAGATACGCAGTATTTT
NA	NA	TRBV6-1	TRBJ1-4	CASSEYWGQATNEKLFF	TGTGCCAGCAGTGAATACTGGGGACAAGCAACTAATGAAAAACTGTTTTTT
NA	TRBD2	TRBV7-3	TRBJ2-2	CASSPQRLAGGGGTGELFF	TGTGCCAGCAGCCCACAGCGACTAGCGGGAGGTGGGGGCACCGGGGAGCTGTTTTTT
NA	NA	TRBV19	TRBJ1-1	CASSPHSRNTEAFF	TGTGCCAGTAGTCCCCACAGTAGGAACACTGAAGCTTTCTTT
few	TRBD2	TRBV7-9	TRBJ2-5	CASSPAPRASGSQTQYF	TGTGCCAGCAGCCCTGCCCCCCGGGCTAGCGGGAGTCAGACCCAGTACTTC
NA	NA	TRBV21-1	TRBJ2-3	CASSKVYRRYTDTQYF	TGTGCCAGCAGCAAAGTTTACAGGAGATACACAGATACGCAGTATTTT
NA	TRBD2	TRBV28	TRBJ2-5	CASSLLGSGSQETQYF	TGTGCCAGCAGTTTATTAGGTAGCGGGAGTCAAGAGACCCAGTACTTC
NA	NA	TRBV2	TRBJ1-2	CASSVSGVGGYGYTF	TGTGCCAGCAGTGTCTCCGGGGTTGGTGGGTATGGCTACACCTTC
NA	NA	TRBV5-4	TRBJ2-7	CASSLGHRYEQYF	TGTGCCAGCAGCTTGGGACACCGCTACGAGCAGTACTTC
NA	TRBD2	TRBV5-6	TRBJ2-5	CASSSPGLAGGETQYF	TGTGCCAGCAGCTCACCGGGACTAGCGGGAGGAGAGACCCAGTACTTC
NA	NA	TRBV4-1	TRBJ2-3	CASSLQVPSTDTQYF	TGCGCCAGCAGCCTCCAGGTGCCTAGCACAGATACGCAGTATTTT
NA	TRBD2	TRBV18	TRBJ2-1	CASSTSGAGNEQFF	TGTGCCAGCTCGACTAGCGGAGCTGGTAATGAGCAGTTCTTC
NA	TRBD2	TRBV14	TRBJ2-3	CASSRLRTSGADTQYF	TGTGCCAGCAGCCGGCTTCGGACTAGCGGGGCAGATACGCAGTATTTT
NA	NA	TRBV27	TRBJ2-5	CATKGGGETQYF	TGTGCCACCAAAGGGGGGGGAGAGACCCAGTACTTC
NA	TRBD2	TRBV7-3	TRBJ2-5	CASSFLAGGGRETQYF	TGTGCCAGCAGCTTCCTAGCGGGAGGGGGACGGGAGACCCAGTACTTC
NA	TRBD1	TRBV28	TRBJ1-4	CASITGTGGDATNEKLFF	TGTGCCAGCATCACCGGGACAGGGGGGGATGCAACTAATGAAAAACTGTTTTTT
NA	NA	TRBV9	TRBJ2-1	CASSVGVTSSYNEQFF	TGTGCCAGCAGCGTAGGAGTAACTAGCTCCTACAATGAGCAGTTCTTC
NA	NA	TRBV21-1	TRBJ1-1	CASSPRRLMNTEAFF	TGTGCCAGCAGCCCCCGTAGACTCATGAACACTGAAGCTTTCTTT
NA	NA	TRBV6-5	TRBJ2-7	CASSEAGHYEQYF	TGTGCCAGCAGTGAAGCAGGTCACTACGAGCAGTACTTC
NA	TRBD2	TRBV10-2	TRBJ2-7	CASSDHHTSDSYEQYF	TGCGCCAGCAGTGATCACCATACTAGCGACTCCTACGAGCAGTACTTC
NA	NA	TRBV21-1	TRBJ2-2	CASSMEWLADTGELFF	TGTGCCAGCAGCATGGAATGGCTAGCGGACACCGGGGAGCTGTTTTTT
NA	TRBD1	TRBV28	TRBJ1-2	CASSLGGQGYGGYTF	TGTGCCAGCAGTCTAGGGGGACAGGGGTATGGGGGCTACACCTTC
NA	TRBD1	TRBV9	TRBJ1-1	CASSRRTGAMNTEAFF	TGTGCCAGCAGCCGGAGGACAGGGGCAATGAACACTGAAGCTTTCTTT
NA	NA	TRBV4-2	TRBJ2-1	CASSQAGSSYNEQFF	TGTGCCAGCAGCCAAGCTGGGAGCTCCTACAATGAGCAGTTCTTC
NA	NA	TRBV7-8	TRBJ1-2	CASSSTNSHGYTF	TGTGCCAGCAGCTCGACCAACAGTCATGGCTACACCTTC
NA	TRBD2	TRBV7-2	TRBJ2-7	CASSLGRPGGPGEQYF	TGTGCCAGCAGCTTGGGGCGTCCGGGAGGGCCGGGCGAGCAGTACTTC
NA	TRBD2	TRBV5-1	TRBJ2-1	CASRGTSLDEQFF	TGCGCCAGCAGAGGGACTAGTTTGGATGAGCAGTTCTTC
NA	TRBD1	TRBV4-1	TRBJ1-4	CASSPGQYNEKLFF	TGCGCCAGCAGCCCGGGACAGTATAATGAAAAACTGTTTTTT
NA	NA	TRBV27	TRBJ1-3	CASSTSYSGNTIYF	TGTGCCAGCAGTACGTCCTACTCTGGAAACACCATATATTTT
NA	TRBD2	TRBV18	TRBJ2-1	CASSPSLAGVNEQFF	TGTGCCAGCTCACCTTCACTAGCGGGAGTGAATGAGCAGTTCTTC
NA	NA	TRBV28	TRBJ1-1	CASSQTLNTEAFF	TGTGCCAGCAGTCAAACACTGAACACTGAAGCTTTCTTT
few	TRBD2	TRBV2	TRBJ2-1	CASTGVAGVGGEQFF	TGTGCCAGCACAGGGGTAGCGGGAGTAGGGGGTGAGCAGTTCTTC
once	NA	TRBV28	TRBJ2-7	CASRSVGGTSREQYF	TGTGCCAGCAGGTCCGTGGGGGGAACCTCTCGGGAGCAGTACTTC
medium-sized	NA	TRBV29-1	TRBJ1-1	CSARTRSNTEAFF	TGCAGCGCCCGGACAAGATCGAACACTGAAGCTTTCTTT
NA	NA	TRBV5-1	TRBJ2-2	CASSLLPNTGELFF	TGCGCCAGCAGCTTGCTACCGAATACCGGGGAGCTGTTTTTT
NA	NA	TRBV18	TRBJ2-3	CASSPTTRTDTQYF	TGTGCCAGCTCACCGACAACCCGCACAGATACGCAGTATTTT
NA	TRBD2	TRBV5-1	TRBJ2-5	CASSSGRGGETQYF	TGCGCCAGCAGTAGCGGGAGAGGGGGGGAGACCCAGTACTTC
NA	NA	TRBV15	TRBJ1-5	CATSRGAYSNQPQHF	TGTGCCACCAGCAGGGGGGCTTATAGCAATCAGCCCCAGCATTTT
NA	TRBD2	TRBV28	TRBJ2-3	CASSLLSGRGTDTQYF	TGTGCCAGCAGTTTATTAAGCGGGAGAGGGACAGATACGCAGTATTTT
NA	TRBD2	TRBV5-1	TRBJ2-4	CASSLAAGGAKNIQYF	TGCGCCAGCAGCTTGGCCGCGGGGGGGGCCAAAAACATTCAGTACTTC
NA	NA	TRBV7-9	TRBJ2-3	CASSLINRITDTQYF	TGTGCCAGCAGCTTGATAAACAGGATCACAGATACGCAGTATTTT